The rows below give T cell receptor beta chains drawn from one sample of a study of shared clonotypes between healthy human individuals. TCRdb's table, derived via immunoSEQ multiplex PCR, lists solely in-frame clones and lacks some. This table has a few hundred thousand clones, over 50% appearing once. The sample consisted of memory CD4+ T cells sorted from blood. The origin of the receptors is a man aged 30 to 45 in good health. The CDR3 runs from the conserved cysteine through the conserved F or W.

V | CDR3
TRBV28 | CASSSIRPRHTGRSVYSNQPQHF
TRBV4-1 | CASSHEGGTSGREQYF
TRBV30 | CASTGTTPGTDTQYF
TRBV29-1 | CSVRDNSNQPQHF
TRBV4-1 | CASSSQGRGGTGELFF
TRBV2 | CASRGGLRETQYF
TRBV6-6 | CASSQLPPQETQYF
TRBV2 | CASSKGQVHTGELFF
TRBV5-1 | CASSVKGPQETQYF
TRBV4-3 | CASSQEGGQGLAKNIQYF
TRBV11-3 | CASSLDGGQTYEQYF
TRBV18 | CASSPRYEQYF
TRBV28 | CASRGVGREKLFF
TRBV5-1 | CASRPGQGANEQYF
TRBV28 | CATQQGALTEAFF
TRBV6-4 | CASLKRGVLVGYTF
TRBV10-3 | CAISEPGGGRDEQFF
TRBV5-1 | CASSLESVAGGHNEQFF